Shown below are 7 T cell receptor beta chains from a single sample sequenced in a study of T cell responses to AZD1222 COVID-19 vaccine. Some clones are missing from TCRdb's copy, which holds only in-frame ones; the method was immunoSEQ multiplex PCR. The sample gives more than 100,000 clones, 75% to 90% of which show up once; about 2.4% is in the top ten. The sample was peripheral blood, taken on day 0 of AZD1222 vaccination. The receptors derive from an adult in good health.

This chain uses TRBV27 with TRBJ2-1; D may match TRBD1 or TRBD2 (5 bases each). Looked up from germline, CDR1 is MNHEY and CDR2 is SMNVEV (reference sequence). This CDR3 has 15 residues. V was pared by 3 bases and J by 0 bases, with 9 bases between. Here the CDR3 reads CASSFEGSSYNEQFF. The CDR3 bases are TGTGCCAGCAGTTTCGAGGGGAGCTCCTACAATGAGCAGTTCTTC.

The rearrangement uses TRBV5-1 and TRBJ1-2, with unresolved D. Germline CDR1 and CDR2: SGHRS and YFSETQ. V was pared by 0 bases and J by 4 bases, with 7 bases between. This CDR3 region has 13 residues. Here the CDR3 reads CASSLGDFYGYTF. CDR3 DNA: TGCGCCAGCAGCTTGGGTGACTTCTATGGCTACACCTTC.

This clone was found a few times. The J gene is TRBJ2-7, the V gene TRBV28; TRBD1 is a possible D gene (6 bases). CDR1 is MDHEN, CDR2 SYDVKM, per germline. This CDR3 spans 13 amino acids. Trimming took off 5 bases at V and 5 bases at J, with 13 bases between the two ends. The CDR3: CASSTTGLHEQYF. The CDR3 bases are TGTGCCAGCAGTACCACAGGGTTACACGAGCAGTACTTC.

This chain connects TRBV5-4 to TRBJ2-7; D is ambiguous. Trimming left V 0 bases short and J 2 bases short, with 9 bases between. CDR3 length: 14 amino acids. From germline, CDR1 is SGHNT and CDR2 YYREEE (reference sequence). For the CDR3, the DNA is TGTGCCAGCAGCTTGGTCGACAACCCCTACGAGCAGTACTTC. This translates into CASSLVDNPYEQYF. The variable domain in full, with the rest retrieved from reference TRBV5-4 and TRBJ2-7, is ETGVTQSPTHLIKTRGQQVTLRCSSQSGHNTVSWYQQALGQGPQFIFQYYREEENGRGNFPPRFSGLQFPNYSSELNVNALELDDSALYLCASSLVDNPYEQYFGPGTRLTVT.

The chain joins TRBV28 to TRBJ1-1; 7 bases match TRBD1. Looked up from germline, CDR1 is MDHEN and CDR2 is SYDVKM. There are 11 residues in the CDR3. Trimming at V came to 6 bases and at J to 12 bases, leaving 7 bases not matched to a gene. The CDR3 protein is CASSVTGRTFF. The CDR3 region has the DNA TGTGCCAGCAGCGTGACAGGGCGAACTTTCTTT.

This chain uses TRBV7-3 with TRBJ1-2, with D hard to call. Germline-derived CDR1 and CDR2 are SGHTA and FQGTGA. The CDR3 length is 15 residues. V was pared by 3 bases and J by 0 bases, with 11 bases between. In DNA form, the CDR3 reads TGTGCCAGCAGCTTGATGGGTCCCCCTAACTATGGCTACACCTTC. Translated: CASSLMGPPNYGYTF.

The chain combines TRBV7-8 with TRBJ2-1; either TRBD1 or TRBD2 may supply D (5 bases each). V lost 1 base and J 10 bases, leaving 11 bases between the germline ends. CDR3 length: 13 amino acids. From germline, CDR1 is SGHVS and CDR2 FQNEAQ. Here the CDR3 reads CASSLGGSVEQFF. The DNA of the CDR3 is TGTGCCAGCAGCTTAGGGGGGAGCGTGGAGCAGTTCTTC.